This record looks at one T cell receptor beta chain sequence and its context. The data originate from a study of T cell changes during pregnancy in multiple sclerosis. The protocol was immunoSEQ multiplex PCR, while the TCRdb copy is restricted to in-frame clones and leaves out a portion. Seen here are 15,000 or so clones, 95% to 96% observed once, and the top ten hold approximately 1%. V lost 0 bases, J lost 5 bases, and 6 bases stayed unmatched. Germline CDR1 reads MNHEY; CDR2 reads SVGAGI. CDR3 length: 15 amino acids. This clonotype was obtained from a female donor with multiple sclerosis, enrolled in a pregnancy study. This chain uses TRBV6-5 with TRBJ2-5, with 7 bases identical to TRBD2. The material sequenced was peripheral blood, taken in the third trimester of pregnancy. The chain's CDR3 is CASSYSGGPGETQYF. CDR3 nucleotide sequence: TGTGCCAGCAGTTACTCGGGAGGGCCGGGTGAGACCCAGTACTTC.